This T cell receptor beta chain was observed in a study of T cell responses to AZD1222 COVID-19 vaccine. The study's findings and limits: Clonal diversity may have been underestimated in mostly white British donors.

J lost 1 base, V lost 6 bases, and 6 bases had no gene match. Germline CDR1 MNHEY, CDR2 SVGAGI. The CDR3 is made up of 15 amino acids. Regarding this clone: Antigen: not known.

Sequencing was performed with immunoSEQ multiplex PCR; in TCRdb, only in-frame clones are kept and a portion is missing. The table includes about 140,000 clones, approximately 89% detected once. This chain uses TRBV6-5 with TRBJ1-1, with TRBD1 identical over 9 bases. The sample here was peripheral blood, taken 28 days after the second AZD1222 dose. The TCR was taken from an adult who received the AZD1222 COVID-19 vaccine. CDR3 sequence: CASSPGTGWNTEAFF. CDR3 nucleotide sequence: TGTGCCAGCAGCCCCGGGACAGGGTGGAACACTGAAGCTTTCTTT.